One and the same sample provided the 30 T cell receptor beta chains below, sequenced in a study of blood T cell repertoires in COVID-19. Repertoires were generated with immunoSEQ multiplex PCR, while TCRdb's copy carries only in-frame clones and drops some. Here the sample spans about 440,000 clones, around 88% being singletons. Sequences were obtained from peripheral blood. The receptors stem from a woman under 40 with acute or convalescent COVID-19.

The chain employs TRBV19 and TRBJ1-2; TRBD1 matches at 9 bases. CDR3 length: 16 amino acids. V was pared by 6 bases and J by 8 bases, with 16 bases of the junction left unmatched. CDR1 and CDR2 from the germline V gene are LNHDA and SQIVND (reference sequence). CDR3 protein: CASSPILTQGADGYTF. In nucleotides, the CDR3 is TGTGCCAGTAGCCCAATTTTAACACAGGGGGCGGACGGCTACACCTTC. Combining the CDR3 with reference TRBV19 and TRBJ1-2 gives the whole variable domain DGGITQSPKYLFRKEGQNVTLSCEQNLNHDAMYWYRQDPGQGLRLIYYSQIVNDFQKGDIAEGYSVSREKKESFPLTVTSAQKNPTAFYLCASSPILTQGADGYTFGSGTRLTVV.

The rearrangement links TRBV30 to TRBJ1-1, with D perhaps matching TRBD1 (5 bases). The CDR3 runs to 14 residues. V was clipped by 2 bases and J by 7 bases, with 17 bases between them. Germline CDR1 reads GTSNPN; CDR2 reads SVGIG (reference sequence). The CDR3 bases are TGTGCCTGGAGTCGACCTTTCTTCGGGGGTGAAGCTTTCTTT. The encoded protein is CAWSRPFFGGEAFF.

This clone was detected only a few times. The J gene is TRBJ1-1, the V gene TRBV5-6; TRBD1 is a possible D gene (5 bases). The CDR3 consists of 14 residues. In germline, CDR1 is SGHDT, CDR2 YYEEEE. V was clipped by 3 bases and J by 0 bases, with 9 bases between them. CDR3 loop: CASSYLQVNTEAFF. The CDR3 region has the DNA TGTGCCAGCAGCTATCTACAGGTGAACACTGAAGCTTTCTTT.

This clone was observed a single time. The V and J genes are TRBV6-1 and TRBJ1-2, with D perhaps matching TRBD1 (5 bases). The CDR3 runs to 15 residues. V dropped 3 bases and J dropped 3 bases, with 14 bases sitting between them. Per the germline V gene, CDR1 is MNHNS and CDR2 is SASEGT. This CDR3 reads CASSDAREDHYGYTF. CDR3 nucleotide sequence: TGTGCCAGCAGTGACGCCAGGGAGGACCACTATGGCTACACCTTC.

V is TRBV28 and J is TRBJ1-1; no firm D call. CDR3 length: 12 amino acids. Deletions cut 10 bases from V and 6 bases from J, with 15 bases between. CDR1 is MDHEN, CDR2 SYDVKM, per germline. CDR3 in amino acids: CATLPGTAEAFF. For the CDR3, the DNA is TGTGCCACTCTCCCGGGTACCGCTGAAGCTTTCTTT.

The rearrangement joins TRBV6-2 or TRBV6-3 to TRBJ2-7, with TRBD1 matching over 7 bases. The CDR3 is 16 amino acids. Germline loops: CDR1 MNHEY, CDR2 SVGEGT. Unmatched junction bases numbered 14, after V lost 6 bases and J lost 3 bases. The CDR3 nucleotides read TGTGCCAGCAGCCCTGGGACAGTGAGCGGAAACTACGAGCAGTACTTC. Encoded protein: CASSPGTVSGNYEQYF.

The chain uses TRBV4-1 and TRBJ1-4; maybe TRBD1 (6 bases). Germline-derived CDR1 and CDR2 are MGHRA and YSYEKL. Trimming removed 1 base at V and 3 bases at J, with 18 bases between. The CDR3 runs to 18 residues. Written as DNA, the CDR3 is TGCGCCAGCAGCCAAGGGATCTCGGGGGGCGCTCCTAATGAAAAACTGTTTTTT. This encodes CASSQGISGGAPNEKLFF.

V usage is TRBV21-1 and J usage is TRBJ1-5. TRBV21-1 is a pseudogene locus. The CDR3 is 16 residues long. CDR3 protein: CASSKGGTYSNQPQHF. In nucleotides, the CDR3 is TGTGCCAGCTCAAAGGGGGGGACTTATAGCAATCAGCCCCAGCATTTT.

This chain joins TRBV19 and TRBJ2-7; 9 bases map to TRBD2. The CDR3 spans 18 residues. Unmatched junction bases numbered 13, after V lost 1 base and J lost 3 bases. CDR1 LNHDA and CDR2 SQIVND come from the germline V gene (reference sequence). The CDR3 region has the DNA TGTGCCAGTAGTATAGCGTACACTCGACTAGCGGCGCTCTACGAGCAGTACTTC. Amino acids: CASSIAYTRLAALYEQYF.

The chain uses TRBV10-1 and TRBJ2-1; D is perhaps TRBD2 (5 bases). Per the germline V gene, CDR1 is WNHNN and CDR2 is SYGVQD (reference sequence). Trimming removed 1 base from V and 3 bases from J, with 7 bases in between. The CDR3 is 14 residues long. The CDR3 loop is CASSEYRDYNEQFF. CDR3 in DNA: TGCGCCAGCAGTGAGTACCGGGACTACAATGAGCAGTTCTTC.

The CDR3 DNA reads TGTGCCAGCAGTGAGGACAGGATCACAGATACGCAGTATTTT. Its translation: CASSEDRITDTQYF. The chain carries TRBV2 and TRBJ2-3; the match to TRBD1 covers 7 bases. Trimming at V came to 3 bases and at J to 2 bases, leaving 2 bases not matched to a gene. Germline loops: CDR1 SNHLY, CDR2 FYNNEI. CDR3 size: 14 residues.

The CDR3 here is CSVGGTGKSYEQYF. CDR3 sequence (DNA): TGCAGCGTTGGAGGGACAGGGAAATCCTACGAGCAGTACTTC. The rearrangement uses TRBV29-1 and TRBJ2-7; TRBD1 matches 9 bases. Trimming removed 4 bases from V and 1 base from J; junction bases left unmatched: 5. CDR1 and CDR2 (germline): SQVTM, ANQGSEA. CDR3 length equals 14 residues.

The chain recombines TRBV21-1 with TRBJ2-5; the table's D call of TRBD1 was not tested on the DNA. TRBV21-1 is a documented pseudogene. There are 13 residues in the CDR3. The CDR3 reads CASSRAPQETQYF. The DNA for the CDR3 is TGTGCCAGCAGCAGGGCCCCCCAAGAGACCCAGTACTTC.

The chain links TRBV4-1 to TRBJ2-2; D remains ambiguous. Germline assignment: CDR1 MGHRA and CDR2 YSYEKL. The CDR3 has 12 residues. Trimming took 3 bases from V and 3 from J, leaving 2 bases between them. For the CDR3, the DNA is TGCGCCAGCAGCCACGACACCGGGGAGCTGTTTTTT. Translated: CASSHDTGELFF.

In its sample, this clone was seen once. The CDR3 bases are TGTGCCTGGAACAGGGGTAAGGGCGAGCAGTACTTC. Protein product: CAWNRGKGEQYF. V usage is TRBV30 and J usage is TRBJ2-7, with 7 bases aligning to TRBD1. The trim removed 4 bases at V and 6 bases at J, leaving 6 bases unmatched. The CDR3 contains 12 residues. Germline CDR1 is GTSNPN and CDR2 is SVGIG (reference sequence).

V and J are TRBV12-3 or TRBV12-4 and TRBJ1-6; 9 nucleotides match TRBD1. This CDR3 region has 13 residues. V was clipped by 6 bases and J by 12 bases; unmatched bases: 6. CDR3: CASSGTGKGPLHF. CDR3 nucleotide sequence: TGTGCCAGCAGCGGGACAGGGAAGGGACCCCTCCACTTT.

The chain uses TRBV5-1 and TRBJ1-2; 8 bases are a match to TRBD1. The CDR3 has 17 amino acids. The V gene end was trimmed by 0 bases and the J gene end by 2 bases; junction bases not matched to a gene: 9. Germline values: CDR1 SGHRS, CDR2 YFSETQ. The CDR3 DNA sequence: TGCGCCAGCAGCTTGGACCGGGGACAGGCGCAAAACTATGGCTACACCTTC. This translates into CASSLDRGQAQNYGYTF.

In this sample, this clone turned up once. J is TRBJ1-2 and V is TRBV2; D unclear. V was trimmed by 0 bases and J by 0 bases, leaving 8 bases between them. The CDR3 has 15 residues. Germline V CDR1 and CDR2: SNHLY, FYNNEI. The CDR3 coding sequence is TGTGCCAGCAGTGAAGCGCTTCTAGCTAACTATGGCTACACCTTC. Translated, it gives CASSEALLANYGYTF.

This chain links TRBV6-1 with TRBJ1-6, with D possibly TRBD1 on 5 matching bases. Trimming shortened V by 2 bases and J by 10 bases, and 21 bases separated the two germline ends. This CDR3 comprises 17 residues. Looked up from germline, CDR1 is MNHNS and CDR2 is SASEGT. The CDR3 spells CASSERPPVGGRSPLHF. In DNA, the CDR3 is TGTGCCAGCAGTGAACGCCCCCCGGTGGGGGGTCGCTCACCCCTCCACTTT.

The V and J genes are TRBV7-3 and TRBJ2-5; 9 positions match TRBD2. The CDR3 covers 14 residues. V shed 2 bases, J shed 5 bases, and the junction held 3 bases outside the gene matches. Germline lookup yields CDR1 SGHTA and CDR2 FQGTGA. The CDR3 loop reads CASSLAGGLETQYF. As DNA, the CDR3 is TGTGCCAGCAGCTTAGCGGGGGGGCTCGAGACCCAGTACTTC.

The genes are TRBV19 and TRBJ2-3; TRBD2 matches 11 bases. J was trimmed by 0 bases and V by 0 bases; bases with no gene match: 17. Germline values: CDR1 LNHDA, CDR2 SQIVND (reference sequence). The CDR3 loop spans 22 amino acids. DNA of the CDR3: TGTGCCAGTAGTATAGATCGTAAAGGTAGCGGGGGGGAACCAACTAGCACAGATACGCAGTATTTT. It translates to CASSIDRKGSGGEPTSTDTQYF.

The rearrangement joins TRBV7-9 to TRBJ2-2; TRBD2 might be the D (7 bases). Trimming pared 5 bases from V and 7 bases from J, leaving 17 bases between. CDR1 SEHNR and CDR2 FQNEAQ come from the germline V gene (reference sequence). The CDR3 is 15 amino acids. The CDR3 DNA sequence: TGTGCCAGCAGCCCACTCGGGGGGCAGGGCGGGGAGCTGTTTTTT. The encoded protein is CASSPLGGQGGELFF.

The rearrangement links TRBV28 to TRBJ1-5; 7 bases line up with TRBD1. CDR3 length equals 14 residues. CDR1 is MDHEN and CDR2 is SYDVKM in the germline V gene. Germline trimming cut 6 bases from V and 4 bases from J; bases unmatched to any gene: 6. DNA of the CDR3: TGTGCCAGCAGCCGAGGACAGGTGAATCAGCCCCAGCATTTT. This gives the protein CASSRGQVNQPQHF.

J is TRBJ2-3 and V is TRBV5-4, with TRBD1 as a possible D gene (6 bases). Trimming pared 4 bases from V and 4 bases from J, leaving 19 bases between. The CDR3 has 16 amino acids. CDR1 is SGHNT, CDR2 YYREEE, per germline (reference sequence). This chain's CDR3 is CASSRILTGSADTQYF. As DNA, the CDR3 is TGTGCCAGCAGCCGCATATTAACAGGGTCGGCAGATACGCAGTATTTT. The entire variable domain, with the rest obtained from reference TRBV5-4 and TRBJ2-3, is as follows: ETGVTQSPTHLIKTRGQQVTLRCSSQSGHNTVSWYQQALGQGPQFIFQYYREEENGRGNFPPRFSGLQFPNYSSELNVNALELDDSALYLCASSRILTGSADTQYFGPGTRLTVL.

The chain joins TRBV6-5 to TRBJ2-7; 7 bases map to TRBD2. The CDR3 extends over 14 amino acids. After removal of 2 bases from V and 4 bases from J, the junction contained 5 bases not matched to a gene. Germline CDR1 and CDR2: MNHEY and SVGAGI. In DNA, the CDR3 is TGTGCCAGCAGTTACGGGACGGGGGGTTACGAGCAGTACTTC. Translation gives CASSYGTGGYEQYF.

The chain links TRBV7-6 to TRBJ2-7; 7 bases are shared with TRBD1. Germline CDR1 is SGHVS and CDR2 is FNYEAQ. The CDR3 runs to 15 residues. J lost 4 bases, V lost 2 bases, and 8 bases had no gene match. CDR3 protein: CASSLLEGAGYEQYF. Written as DNA, the CDR3 is TGTGCCAGCAGCTTATTAGAGGGGGCCGGGTACGAGCAGTACTTC.

The J gene is TRBJ1-6, the V gene TRBV7-2, with TRBD1 matching over 10 bases. The CDR3 is 15 residues long. CDR1 and CDR2 from the germline V gene are SGHTA and FQGNSA. Unmatched junction bases numbered 6, after V lost 6 bases and J lost 7 bases. CDR3 DNA sequence: TGTGCCAGCAGGCGGGACAGGGGAAAGAATTCACCCCTCCACTTT. Its protein product is CASRRDRGKNSPLHF.

The chain recombines TRBV4-1 with TRBJ2-2; 12 bases map to TRBD2. J lost 4 bases, V lost 1 base, and 4 bases had no gene match. Germline V gene data show CDR1 as MGHRA and CDR2 as YSYEKL. This CDR3 has 17 residues. DNA of the CDR3: TGCGCCAGCAGCCAAGGGGCTAGCGGGGGGGCCACCGGGGAGCTGTTTTTT. This codes for CASSQGASGGATGELFF.

This clone has a handful of counts. The V and J genes are TRBV7-2 and TRBJ2-3; no definite D call. Per the germline V gene, CDR1 is SGHTA and CDR2 is FQGNSA. Trimming took 1 base from V and 6 from J, leaving 8 bases between them. The CDR3 loop spans 13 amino acids. This CDR3 reads CASSLDAVDTQYF. The CDR3 bases are TGTGCCAGCAGCTTAGACGCAGTGGATACGCAGTATTTT.

The chain joins TRBV2 to TRBJ2-5; tentatively, D is TRBD1 (5 bases). CDR1 and CDR2 (germline): SNHLY, FYNNEI. The CDR3 extends over 14 amino acids. Trimming took off 0 bases at V and 4 bases at J, with 9 bases between the two ends. Written as DNA, the CDR3 is TGTGCCAGCAGTGAAGCCAGAAGGGGAGAGACCCAGTACTTC. Translating gives CASSEARRGETQYF.